The clone carrying this TCR beta chain was seen ten or more times. CDR1 SGHAT and CDR2 FQDESV come from the germline V gene (reference sequence). J lost 10 bases, V lost 4 bases, and 10 bases had no gene match. The CDR3 consists of 13 residues. This sample is part of a study of T cell repertoires in cytomegalovirus infection. One entry per CDR3 protein, called by TCRdb with MiXCR from the reads. The profile shows roughly 230,000 distinct CDR3 sequences, around an eighth of them singletons. The genes are TRBV11-1 and TRBJ2-7, with 7 bases aligning to TRBD1. The sequencing input was PBMCs. The source is a human donor in good health (CMV status not recorded). Some clones in this sample may be carry-over from other donors' samples. CDR3 loop: CASSSGATGRQYF. The CDR3 DNA reads TGTGCCAGCAGCTCGGGCGCGACAGGGCGACAGTACTTC. Based on the CDR3 plus reference TRBV11-1 and TRBJ2-7, the full variable domain is EAEVAQSPRYKITEKSQAVAFWCDPISGHATLYWYRQILGQGPELLVQFQDESVVDDSQLPKDRFSAERLKGVDSTLKIQPAELGDSAMYLCASSSGATGRQYFGPGTRLTVT.